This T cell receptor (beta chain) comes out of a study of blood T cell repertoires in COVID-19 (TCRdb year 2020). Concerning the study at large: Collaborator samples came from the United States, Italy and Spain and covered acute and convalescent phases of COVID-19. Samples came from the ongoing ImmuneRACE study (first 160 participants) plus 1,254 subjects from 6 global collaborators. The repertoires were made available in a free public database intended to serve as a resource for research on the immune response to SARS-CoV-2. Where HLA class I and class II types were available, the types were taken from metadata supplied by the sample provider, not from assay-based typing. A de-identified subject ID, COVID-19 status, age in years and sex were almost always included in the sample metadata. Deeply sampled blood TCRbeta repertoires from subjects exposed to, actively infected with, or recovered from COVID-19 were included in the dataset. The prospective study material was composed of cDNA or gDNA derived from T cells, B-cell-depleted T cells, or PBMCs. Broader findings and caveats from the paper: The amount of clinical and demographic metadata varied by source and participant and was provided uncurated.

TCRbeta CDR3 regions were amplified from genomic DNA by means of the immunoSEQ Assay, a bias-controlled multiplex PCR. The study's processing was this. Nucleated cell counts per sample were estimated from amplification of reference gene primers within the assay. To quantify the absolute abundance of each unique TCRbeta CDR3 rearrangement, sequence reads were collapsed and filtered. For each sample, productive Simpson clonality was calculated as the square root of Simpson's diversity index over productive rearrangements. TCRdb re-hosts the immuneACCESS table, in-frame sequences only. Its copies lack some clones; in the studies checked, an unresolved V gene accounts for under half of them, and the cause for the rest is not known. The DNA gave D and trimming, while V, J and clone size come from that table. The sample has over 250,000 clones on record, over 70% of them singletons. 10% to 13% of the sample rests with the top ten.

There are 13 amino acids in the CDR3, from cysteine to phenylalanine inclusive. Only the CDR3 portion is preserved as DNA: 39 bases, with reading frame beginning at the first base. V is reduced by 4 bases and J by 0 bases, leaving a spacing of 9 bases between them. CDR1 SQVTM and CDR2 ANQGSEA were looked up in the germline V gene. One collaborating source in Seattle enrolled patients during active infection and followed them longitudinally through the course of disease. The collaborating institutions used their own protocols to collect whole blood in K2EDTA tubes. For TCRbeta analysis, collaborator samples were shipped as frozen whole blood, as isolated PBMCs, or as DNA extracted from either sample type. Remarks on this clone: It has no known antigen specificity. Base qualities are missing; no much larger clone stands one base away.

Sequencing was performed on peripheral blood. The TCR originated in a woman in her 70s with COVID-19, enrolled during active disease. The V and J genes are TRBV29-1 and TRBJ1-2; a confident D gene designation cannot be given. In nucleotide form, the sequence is TGCAGCGTTGGCGGTGGAACTAACTATGGCTACACCTTC. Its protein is CSVGGGTNYGYTF.